This T cell receptor (beta chain) is drawn from a study of OX40 agonist ivuxolimab in advanced cancers. As for the study in general: Cancers in dose escalation were hepatocellular, melanoma, renal cell and head and neck.

Repertoires were generated with immunoSEQ multiplex PCR, while TCRdb's copy carries only in-frame clones and drops some. The sample includes about 71,000 clones, about 81% seen only once; the top ten take about 5%. The study's findings and limits: At 0.1-3.0 mg/kg, partial responders had clonal expansion among the lowest observed.

The length of the CDR3 is 14 residues. Germline V gene sequence: CDR1 MNHNS, CDR2 SASEGT. V lost 3 bases to trimming and J lost 7 bases; unmatched junction nucleotides: 1. This clone qualifies as medium-sized. The target antigen is unknown. Sequenced here: CD4+ or CD8+ T cells sorted from blood, sampled in a trial of the OX40 agonist ivuxolimab. The chain carries TRBV6-1 and TRBJ2-2, with 11 bases that match TRBD1. This sequence originates from an adult with an advanced solid tumor such as melanoma, head and neck, liver or kidney cancer. CDR3 protein: CASSDGTGGGELFF. The CDR3 region has the DNA TGTGCCAGCAGTGATGGGACAGGGGGCGGGGAGCTGTTTTTT.